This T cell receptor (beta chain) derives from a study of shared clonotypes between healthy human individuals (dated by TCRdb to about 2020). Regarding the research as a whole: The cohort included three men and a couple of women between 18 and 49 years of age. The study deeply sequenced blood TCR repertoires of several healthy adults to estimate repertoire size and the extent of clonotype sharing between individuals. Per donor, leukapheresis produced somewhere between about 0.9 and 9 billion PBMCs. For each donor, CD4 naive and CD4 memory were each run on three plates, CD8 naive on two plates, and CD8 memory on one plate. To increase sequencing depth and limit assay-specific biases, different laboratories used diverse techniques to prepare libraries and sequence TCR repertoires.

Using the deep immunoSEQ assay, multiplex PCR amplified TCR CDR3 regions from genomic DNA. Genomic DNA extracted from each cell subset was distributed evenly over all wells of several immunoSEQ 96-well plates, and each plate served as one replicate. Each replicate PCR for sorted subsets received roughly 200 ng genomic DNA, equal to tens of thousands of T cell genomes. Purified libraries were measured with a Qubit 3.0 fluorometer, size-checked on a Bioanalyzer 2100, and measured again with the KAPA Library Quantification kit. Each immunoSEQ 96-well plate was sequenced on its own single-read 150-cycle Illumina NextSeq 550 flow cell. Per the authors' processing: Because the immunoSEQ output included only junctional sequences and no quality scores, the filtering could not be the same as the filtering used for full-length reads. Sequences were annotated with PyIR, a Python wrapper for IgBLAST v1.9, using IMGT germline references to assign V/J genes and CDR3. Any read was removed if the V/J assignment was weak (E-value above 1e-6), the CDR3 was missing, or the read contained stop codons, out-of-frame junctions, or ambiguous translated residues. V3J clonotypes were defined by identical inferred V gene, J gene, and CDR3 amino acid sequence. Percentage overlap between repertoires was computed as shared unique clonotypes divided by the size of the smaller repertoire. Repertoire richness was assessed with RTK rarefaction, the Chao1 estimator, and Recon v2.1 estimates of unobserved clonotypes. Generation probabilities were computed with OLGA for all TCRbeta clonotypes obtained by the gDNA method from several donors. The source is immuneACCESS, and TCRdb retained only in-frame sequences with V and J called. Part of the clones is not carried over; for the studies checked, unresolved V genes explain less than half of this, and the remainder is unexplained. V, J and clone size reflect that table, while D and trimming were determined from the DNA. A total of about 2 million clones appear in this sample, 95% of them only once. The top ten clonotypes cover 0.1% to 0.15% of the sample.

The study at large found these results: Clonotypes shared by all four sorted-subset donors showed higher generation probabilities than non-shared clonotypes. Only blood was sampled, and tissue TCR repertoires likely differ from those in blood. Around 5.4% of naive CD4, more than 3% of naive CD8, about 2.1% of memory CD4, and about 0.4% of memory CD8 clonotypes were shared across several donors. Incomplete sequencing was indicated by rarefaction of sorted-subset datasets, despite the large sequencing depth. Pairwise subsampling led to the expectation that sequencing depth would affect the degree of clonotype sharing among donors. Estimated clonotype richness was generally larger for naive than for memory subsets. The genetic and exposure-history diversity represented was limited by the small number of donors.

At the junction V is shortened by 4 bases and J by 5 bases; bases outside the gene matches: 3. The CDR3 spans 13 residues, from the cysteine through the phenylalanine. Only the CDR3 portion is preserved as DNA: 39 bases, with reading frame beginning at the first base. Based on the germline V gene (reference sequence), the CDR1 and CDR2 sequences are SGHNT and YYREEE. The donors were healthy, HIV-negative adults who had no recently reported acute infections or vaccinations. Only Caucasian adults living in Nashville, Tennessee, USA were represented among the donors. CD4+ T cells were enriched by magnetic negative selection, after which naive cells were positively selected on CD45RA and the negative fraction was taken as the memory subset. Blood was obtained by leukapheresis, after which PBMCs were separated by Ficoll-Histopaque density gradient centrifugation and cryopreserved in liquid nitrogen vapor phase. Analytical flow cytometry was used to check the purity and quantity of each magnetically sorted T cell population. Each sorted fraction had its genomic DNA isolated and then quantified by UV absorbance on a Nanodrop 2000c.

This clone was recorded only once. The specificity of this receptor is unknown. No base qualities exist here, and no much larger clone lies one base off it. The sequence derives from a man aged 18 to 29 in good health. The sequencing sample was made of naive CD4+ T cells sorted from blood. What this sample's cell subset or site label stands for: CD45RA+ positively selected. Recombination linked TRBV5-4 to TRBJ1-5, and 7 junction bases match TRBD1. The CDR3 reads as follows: CASSHDRDQPQHF. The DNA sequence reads TGTGCCAGCAGCCACGACAGGGATCAGCCCCAGCATTTT.